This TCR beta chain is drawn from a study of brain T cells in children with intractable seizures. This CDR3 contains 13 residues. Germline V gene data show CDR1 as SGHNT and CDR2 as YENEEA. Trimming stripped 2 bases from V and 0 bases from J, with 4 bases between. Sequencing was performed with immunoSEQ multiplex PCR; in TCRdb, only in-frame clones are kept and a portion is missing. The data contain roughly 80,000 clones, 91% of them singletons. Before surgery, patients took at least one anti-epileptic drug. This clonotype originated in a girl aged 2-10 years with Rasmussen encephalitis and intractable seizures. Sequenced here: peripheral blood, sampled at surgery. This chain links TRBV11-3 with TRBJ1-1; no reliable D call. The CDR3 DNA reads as TGTGCCAGCAGCTTACGGGTGAACACTGAAGCTTTCTTT. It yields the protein CASSLRVNTEAFF. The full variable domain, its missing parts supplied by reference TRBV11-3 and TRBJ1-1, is EAGVVQSPRYKIIEKKQPVAFWCNPISGHNTLYWYLQNLGQGPELLIRYENEEAVDDSQLPKDRFSAERLKGVDSTLKIQPAELGDSAVYLCASSLRVNTEAFFGQGTRLTVV.